This TCR beta chain is drawn from a study of blood T cell repertoires in COVID-19. Study-wide background: Both acute and convalescent COVID-19 samples were obtained from the United States, Italy and Spain.

Some clones are missing from TCRdb's copy, which holds only in-frame ones; the method was immunoSEQ multiplex PCR. The sample carries about 190,000 clones, around three quarters recorded once. Germline-derived CDR1 and CDR2 are SGHNT and YYREEE (reference sequence). The V gene end was trimmed by 0 bases and the J gene end by 6 bases; junction bases not matched to a gene: 9. This CDR3 has 16 amino acids. Input material: peripheral blood. The clonotype originates from a man aged 55-75 years with active or convalescent COVID-19. The rearrangement uses TRBV5-4 and TRBJ2-3; 8 nucleotides match TRBD1. CDR3 nucleotide sequence: TGTGCCAGCAGCTTGGCCCGGGACAGGCTTTGGGATACGCAGTATTTT. Amino acid sequence: CASSLARDRLWDTQYF.